The 9 T cell receptor beta chains below were found in one sample sequenced in a study of PD-1 blockade in classical Hodgkin lymphoma. Time point of the sample: newly diagnosed, previously untreated cHL patient sample. Out of thawed PBMCs, magnetic negative selection purified CD4+ T cells. Clones were sequenced by immunoSEQ multiplex PCR, and TCRdb holds only the in-frame ones, with some missing. The profile covers 15,000 to 17,000 clones, with 86% appearing a single time and about 0.87% taken by the ten largest. Sequenced input: CD4+ T cells from blood. These receptors were taken from a human donor with classical Hodgkin lymphoma.

This chain connects TRBV30 to TRBJ2-1; TRBD2 matches 10 bases. CDR3 size: 16 residues. The ends lost 2 bases at V and 3 bases at J; junction bases unmatched: 7. Germline lookup yields CDR1 GTSNPN and CDR2 SVGIG (reference sequence). This CDR3 reads CAWSPSLAGVYNEQFF. The CDR3 region has the DNA TGTGCCTGGAGTCCGTCCCTAGCGGGGGTCTACAATGAGCAGTTCTTC. The variable domain in full, with the rest retrieved from reference TRBV30 and TRBJ2-1, is SQTIHQWPATLVQPVGSPLSLECTVEGTSNPNLYWYRQAAGRGLQLLFYSVGIGQISSEVPQNLSASRPQDRQFILSSKKLLLSDSGFYLCAWSPSLAGVYNEQFFGPGTRLTVL.

The rearrangement uses TRBV27 and TRBJ1-2; no definite D call. The germline V gene has CDR1 MNHEY and CDR2 SMNVEV (reference sequence). V dropped 3 bases and J dropped 4 bases, with 15 bases sitting between them. The CDR3 loop spans 15 amino acids. The CDR3 spells CASSFVDPKIYGYTF. CDR3 in DNA: TGTGCCAGCAGTTTCGTGGACCCTAAAATCTATGGCTACACCTTC.

V usage is TRBV18 and J usage is TRBJ1-5; 7 bases map to TRBD1. The CDR3 has 15 amino acids. V was pared by 4 bases and J by 5 bases, with 8 bases of the junction left unmatched. The germline gives CDR1 KGHSH, CDR2 LQKENI. The CDR3 sequence: CASSLRQGTDQPQHF. The CDR3, as DNA: TGTGCCAGCTCACTCAGACAGGGCACCGATCAGCCCCAGCATTTT.

This chain joins TRBV7-2 and TRBJ2-6; the match to TRBD1 covers 10 bases. The CDR3 runs to 18 residues. The germline V gene has CDR1 SGHTA and CDR2 FQGNSA. Unmatched junction bases numbered 9, after V lost 3 bases and J lost 4 bases. The CDR3 DNA sequence: TGTGCCAGCAGCTTCCCGGGACAGGGGAGTCCCGGGGCCAACGTCCTGACTTTC. Amino acid sequence: CASSFPGQGSPGANVLTF.

The V gene is TRBV10-3, the J gene TRBJ2-7; D call uncertain. Deletions cut 6 bases from V and 3 bases from J, with 9 bases between. From germline, CDR1 is ENHRY and CDR2 SYGVKD. This CDR3 has 12 amino acids. The DNA for the CDR3 is TGTGCCATCAGCGAGAGCAGCTACGAGCAGTACTTC. Protein sequence: CAISESSYEQYF.

The CDR3 DNA sequence: TGCGCCAGCAGCCAAGATAAGCCCGGAAGCAGGGTCTACCACAATGAGCAGTTCTTC. It is translated as CASSQDKPGSRVYHNEQFF. V usage is TRBV4-3 and J usage is TRBJ2-1; weak D call: TRBD1 (5 bases). The V and J ends lost 0 bases and 5 bases respectively, with 23 bases between them. Germline CDR1 reads LGHNA; CDR2 reads YSLEER. The CDR3 has 19 amino acids.

V and J are TRBV4-3 and TRBJ2-1, with TRBD2 as a possible D gene (6 bases). The length of the CDR3 is 15 residues. The germline V gene encodes CDR1 LGHNA and CDR2 YSLEER. V lost 5 bases and J 6 bases, leaving 17 bases between the germline ends. CDR3 sequence (DNA): TGCGCCAGCAGCGGCCGTACCACGGGAGCCAATGAGCAGTTCTTC. As protein: CASSGRTTGANEQFF.

V and J are TRBV6-1 and TRBJ1-1; weak D call: TRBD1 (5 bases). V was cut by 7 bases and J by 1 base, with 10 bases left in between. This CDR3 is built from 13 residues. Germline CDR1 MNHNS, CDR2 SASEGT. The CDR3 reads CASNSQGNTEAFF. CDR3 DNA sequence: TGTGCCAGCAATTCTCAGGGGAACACTGAAGCTTTCTTT.

V usage is TRBV11-3 and J usage is TRBJ2-1, with D maybe TRBD2 (6 bases). Trimming took off 4 bases at V and 7 bases at J, with 11 bases between the two ends. The CDR3 has 13 residues. The germline gives CDR1 SGHNT, CDR2 YENEEA. The CDR3: CASSSPSGNEQFF. In DNA, the CDR3 is TGTGCCAGCAGCTCTCCGAGCGGGAATGAGCAGTTCTTC.